This entry features one T cell receptor beta chain sequence. The data originate from a study of T cell changes during pregnancy in multiple sclerosis. Generated by immunoSEQ multiplex PCR, the TCRdb table keeps only in-frame clones and is missing some. The top ten clones hold more than 1.2% of a sample with 50,000 to 70,000 clones, just under 95% of them seen once. The trim removed 2 bases at V and 4 bases at J, leaving 7 bases unmatched. This CDR3 comprises 16 residues. Per the germline V gene, CDR1 is MGHRA and CDR2 is YSYEKL. The sample was peripheral blood, taken in the second trimester of pregnancy. V gene TRBV4-1 combines with J gene TRBJ1-2, with TRBD1 matching 10 bases. This receptor was taken from a female donor with multiple sclerosis, enrolled in a pregnancy study. CDR3 in amino acids: CASSQSGDRGFYGYTF. In DNA form, the CDR3 reads TGCGCCAGCAGCCAAAGCGGGGACAGGGGTTTCTATGGCTACACCTTC.